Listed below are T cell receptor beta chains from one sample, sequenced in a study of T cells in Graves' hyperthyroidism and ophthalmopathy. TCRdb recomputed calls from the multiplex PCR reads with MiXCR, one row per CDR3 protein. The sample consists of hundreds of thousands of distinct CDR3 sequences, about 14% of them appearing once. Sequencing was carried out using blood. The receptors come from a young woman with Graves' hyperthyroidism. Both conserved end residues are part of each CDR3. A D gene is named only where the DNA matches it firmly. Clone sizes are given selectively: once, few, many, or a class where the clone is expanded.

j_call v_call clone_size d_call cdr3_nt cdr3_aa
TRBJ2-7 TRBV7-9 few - TGTGCCAGCAGCGTAGACGCCCTAGGTAGCAGTTCCTACGAGCAGTACTTC CASSVDALGSSSYEQYF
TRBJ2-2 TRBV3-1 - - TGTGCCAGCAGCTCGCTAGGAGACACCGGGGAGCTGTTTTTT CASSSLGDTGELFF
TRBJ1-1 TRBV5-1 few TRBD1 TGCGCCAGCAGCTTCGGACAGGTTCCCATCTTT CASSFGQVPIF
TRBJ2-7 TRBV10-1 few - TGCGCCAGCAGTGGCCGTAACGGAGAGCAGTACTTC CASSGRNGEQYF
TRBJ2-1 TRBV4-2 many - TGTGCCAGCAGCCAAGGGGGTGGGGACCTTAGCGCTTACAATGAGCAGTTCTTC CASSQGGGDLSAYNEQFF
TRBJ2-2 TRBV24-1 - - TGTGCCACCAGTGATTTGTCGGGGGCGAACACCGGGGAGCTGTTTTTT CATSDLSGANTGELFF
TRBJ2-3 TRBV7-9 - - TGTGCCAGCAGCCTGAAATCCGTCACAGATACGCAGTATTTT CASSLKSVTDTQYF
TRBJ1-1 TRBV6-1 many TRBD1 TGTGCCAGCAGTTCCCGGGACAGGCTGAACACTGAAGCTTTCTTT CASSSRDRLNTEAFF
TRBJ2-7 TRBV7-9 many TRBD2 TGTGCCAGCAGCCCCTGGGACTATCCCTACGAGCAGTACTTC CASSPWDYPYEQYF
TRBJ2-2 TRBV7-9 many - TGTGCCAGCAGCTTAACTCAGACCGGGGAGCTGTTTTTT CASSLTQTGELFF
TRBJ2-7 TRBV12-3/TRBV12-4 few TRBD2 TGTGCCAGCAGTTTTGGGACTAGCCGTACTCTGGAGGAGCAGTACTTC CASSFGTSRTLEEQYF
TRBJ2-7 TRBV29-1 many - TGCAGCGTTGCCGGACAGTACGAGCAGTACTTC CSVAGQYEQYF
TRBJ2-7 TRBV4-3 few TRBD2 TGCGCCAGCAGCCCTCAGTTTAAGGGGGGACTAGCGGGAGCGCACGAGCAGTACTTC CASSPQFKGGLAGAHEQYF
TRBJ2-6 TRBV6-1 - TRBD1 TGTGCCAGCAGTGGGCGGACAGGGGGATTCTCTGGGGCCAACGTCCTGACTTTC CASSGRTGGFSGANVLTF
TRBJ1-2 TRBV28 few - TGTGCCAGCAGCCTCCAACTAGACTATGACTACACCTTC CASSLQLDYDYTF
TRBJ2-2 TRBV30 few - TGTGCCTGGAGTGTAGCTGGATTCACCGGGGAGCTGTTTTTT CAWSVAGFTGELFF
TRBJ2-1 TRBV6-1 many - TGTGCCAGCAGGGGACTGGGTGTTTCCTACAATGAGCAGTTCTTC CASRGLGVSYNEQFF
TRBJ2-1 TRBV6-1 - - TGTGCCAGCAGTTCCCCCTCTTCGAGCTCCTACAATGAGCAGTTCTTC CASSSPSSSSYNEQFF
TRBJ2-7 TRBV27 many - TGTGCCAGCAGTTTCAGAGGTTCGATCAACGAGCAGTACTTC CASSFRGSINEQYF
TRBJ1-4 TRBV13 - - TGTGCCAGCAGCTTAGTCTGGACGGACTGTTGGGAAAAACTGTTTTTT CASSLVWTDCWEKLFF
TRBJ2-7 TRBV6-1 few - TGTGCCAGCAGTGAAGGGGCAGGAGCTTCCTACGAGCAGTACTTC CASSEGAGASYEQYF
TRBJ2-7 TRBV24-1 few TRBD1 TGTGCCACCAGTGATCCCAGGGGGCTACTCTACGAGCAGTACTTC CATSDPRGLLYEQYF
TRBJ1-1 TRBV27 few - TGTGCCAGCAGTTTTGATCTTCGAGAAGCTTTCTTT CASSFDLREAFF
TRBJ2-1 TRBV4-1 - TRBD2 TGCGCCAGCAGCCAAGATGACCCCCTAGCGGGACAATACAATGAGCAGTTCTTC CASSQDDPLAGQYNEQFF
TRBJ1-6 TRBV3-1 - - TGTGCCAGCAGCCAAGCAGGGATAGTTTCACCCCTCCACTTT CASSQAGIVSPLHF
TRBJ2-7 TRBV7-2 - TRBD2 TGTGCCAGCAGCCCCCGGACTAGCGCGGGCTACGAGCAGTACTTC CASSPRTSAGYEQYF
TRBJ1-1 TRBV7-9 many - TGTGCCAGCAGCTTAGACACAAGGCGGGGGATCGGCACTGAAGCTTTCTTT CASSLDTRRGIGTEAFF
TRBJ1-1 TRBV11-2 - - TGTGCCAGCAGCTTGAGGAAGGTGAACACTGAAGCTTTCTTT CASSLRKVNTEAFF
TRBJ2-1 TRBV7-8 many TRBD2 TGTGCCAGCAGCTTAGCGCCGGGGGAGGGGCCAAGTGGGGAGCAGTTCTTC CASSLAPGEGPSGEQFF
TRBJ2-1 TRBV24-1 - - TGTGCCACCAGTGAAGCGGGACAGGAGGACAATGAGCAGTTCTTC CATSEAGQEDNEQFF
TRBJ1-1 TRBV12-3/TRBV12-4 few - TGTGCCAGCAGGCAGGGGTTAGAAGCTTTCTTT CASRQGLEAFF
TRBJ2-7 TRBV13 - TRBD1 TGTGCCAGCAGCCCGACAGGGACGGCCTACGAGCAGTACTTC CASSPTGTAYEQYF
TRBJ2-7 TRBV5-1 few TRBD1 TGCGCCAGCAGCTTGGGAGGGACAGGGGACTACGAGCAGTACTTC CASSLGGTGDYEQYF
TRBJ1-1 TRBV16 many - TGTGCCAGCAGCCAATCCTTACCCCTGGGTCCGCACACTGAAGCTTTCTTT CASSQSLPLGPHTEAFF
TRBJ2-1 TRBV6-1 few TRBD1 TGTGCCAGCACCATAACAGGGGGCGCGTACAATGAGCAGTTCTTC CASTITGGAYNEQFF
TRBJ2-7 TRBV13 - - TGTGCCAGCAGCTTAGGCGGCGGGACTTTTACCTACGAGCAGTACTTC CASSLGGGTFTYEQYF
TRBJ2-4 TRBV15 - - TGTGCCACCAGCAGTGGGGGGACCCTAGCCAAAAACATTCAGTACTTC CATSSGGTLAKNIQYF
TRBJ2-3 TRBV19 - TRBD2 TGTGCCAGTAGTGGGGCACTAGCGGGAGGAGGAAATACGCAGTATTTT CASSGALAGGGNTQYF
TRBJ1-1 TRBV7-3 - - TGTGCCAGCAGCGCTTGGAACACTGAAGCTTTCTTT CASSAWNTEAFF
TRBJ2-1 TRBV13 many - TGTGCCAGCAGCTTACGGTCGAGCCTCACCCCCGAAGGCTCCTACAATGAGCAGTTCTTC CASSLRSSLTPEGSYNEQFF
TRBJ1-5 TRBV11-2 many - TGTGCCAGCAGCTCCAGTAATGGGCCCCAGCATTTT CASSSSNGPQHF
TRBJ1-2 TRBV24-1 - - TGTGCCACCAGTGATCCGAATAACTATGGCTACACCTTC CATSDPNNYGYTF